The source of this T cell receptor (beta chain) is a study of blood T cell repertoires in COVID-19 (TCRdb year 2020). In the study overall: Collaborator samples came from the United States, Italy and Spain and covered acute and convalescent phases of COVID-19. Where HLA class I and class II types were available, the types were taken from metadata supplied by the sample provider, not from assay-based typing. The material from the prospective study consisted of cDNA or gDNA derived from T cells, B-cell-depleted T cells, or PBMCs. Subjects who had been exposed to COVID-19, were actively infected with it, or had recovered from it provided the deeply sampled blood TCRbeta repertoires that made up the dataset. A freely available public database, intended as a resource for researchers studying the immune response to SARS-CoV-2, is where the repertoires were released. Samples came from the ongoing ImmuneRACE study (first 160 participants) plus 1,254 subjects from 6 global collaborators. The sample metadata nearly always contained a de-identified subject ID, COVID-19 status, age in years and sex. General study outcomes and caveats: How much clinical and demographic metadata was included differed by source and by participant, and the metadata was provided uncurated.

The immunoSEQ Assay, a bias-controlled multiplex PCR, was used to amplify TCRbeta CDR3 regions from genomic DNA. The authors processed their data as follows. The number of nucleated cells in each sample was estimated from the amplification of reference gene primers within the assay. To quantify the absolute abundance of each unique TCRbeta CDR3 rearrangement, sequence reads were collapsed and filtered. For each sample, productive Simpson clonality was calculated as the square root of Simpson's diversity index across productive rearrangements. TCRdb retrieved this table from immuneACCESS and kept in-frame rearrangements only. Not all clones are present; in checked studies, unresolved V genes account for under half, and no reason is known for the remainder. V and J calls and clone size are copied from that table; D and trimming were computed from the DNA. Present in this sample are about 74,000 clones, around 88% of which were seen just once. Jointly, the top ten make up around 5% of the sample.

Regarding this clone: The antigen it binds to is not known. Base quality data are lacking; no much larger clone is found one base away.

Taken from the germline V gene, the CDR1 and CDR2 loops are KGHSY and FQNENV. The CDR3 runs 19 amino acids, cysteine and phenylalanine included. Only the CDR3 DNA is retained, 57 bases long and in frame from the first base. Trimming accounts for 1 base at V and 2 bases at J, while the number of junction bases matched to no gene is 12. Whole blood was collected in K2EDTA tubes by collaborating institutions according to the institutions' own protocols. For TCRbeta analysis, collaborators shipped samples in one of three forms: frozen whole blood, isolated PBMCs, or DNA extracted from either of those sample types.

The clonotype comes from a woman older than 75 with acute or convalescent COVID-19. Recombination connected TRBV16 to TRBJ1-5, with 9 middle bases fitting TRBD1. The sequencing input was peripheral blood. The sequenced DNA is TGTGCCAGCAGCCAATGGGCCGGGACAGGGAATGAGGGCAATCAGCCCCAGCATTTT. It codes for CASSQWAGTGNEGNQPQHF.